A selection of T cell receptor beta chains follows, all from one sample in a study of blood T cell repertoires in COVID-19. TCRdb's copy holds only in-frame clones and misses some; the assay was immunoSEQ multiplex PCR. Here the sample spans about 210,000 clones, about 83% being singletons. The source material was peripheral blood. Source of these receptors: a man aged 45-60 years with active or convalescent COVID-19. Both conserved end residues are part of each CDR3. Each record gives: CDR3 protein, J gene, clone size, V gene. Clone size is not always given. Where it is, it says once, few, many or a class for expanded clones.

CASTGGETEAFF	TRBJ1-1	NA	TRBV4-1
CASSGLLGTEGGYTF	TRBJ1-2	NA	TRBV2
CASSLAAGTSGHYEQYF	TRBJ2-7	few	TRBV7-9
CASSRQGGGYTF	TRBJ1-2	NA	TRBV3-1/TRBV3-2
CASSYSNREETQYF	TRBJ2-5	NA	TRBV6-5
CASSPQKNTEAFF	TRBJ1-1	NA	TRBV18
CASSQVTSGRNTQYF	TRBJ2-3	NA	TRBV3-1/TRBV3-2
CASSHYRGDEQYF	TRBJ2-7	once	TRBV4-1
CASSSPPQGNLNGYTF	TRBJ1-2	NA	TRBV28
CASSLGWATEAFF	TRBJ1-1	NA	TRBV12-3/TRBV12-4
CASSLAIQRDEQYF	TRBJ2-7	NA	TRBV7-2
CATSRGQSSGNTIYF	TRBJ1-3	once	TRBV15
CASSLQGADGNTIYF	TRBJ1-3	NA	TRBV28